This is a list of T cell receptor beta chains from one sample in a study of neoadjuvant anti-PD-1 for oral cavity cancer. Libraries were prepared by immunoSEQ multiplex PCR; TCRdb keeps only in-frame clonotypes and omits some of them. The table has about 16,000 clones, around 72% seen once; the top ten hold 2% to 3%. The source was PBMCs, collected before nivolumab (anti-PD-1) treatment. These TCRs come from a person aged 40-85 years with oral cavity squamous cell carcinoma. Each CDR3 is given with its conserved first and last residue. D genes are given only for firm matches. Expanded clones get a size class; other rows say once, few or many, or leave the size out.

CDR3 length: 14
V gene: TRBV5-6
J gene: TRBJ2-2
D gene: -
clone size: -
CDR3 DNA: TGTGCCAGCAGCTTGGGCGGGAACACCGGGGAGCTGTTTTTT
CDR3 protein: CASSLGGNTGELFF

CDR3 length: 13
V gene: TRBV27
J gene: TRBJ1-1
D gene: TRBD1
clone size: once
CDR3 DNA: TGTGCCAGCAGTTTCCAGACAGGGTCGAGGGCTTTCTTT
CDR3 protein: CASSFQTGSRAFF

CDR3 length: 14
V gene: TRBV28
J gene: TRBJ2-7
D gene: -
clone size: -
CDR3 DNA: TGTGCCAGCAGCTCCCCGGTAGCTCCCCACGAGCAGTACTTC
CDR3 protein: CASSSPVAPHEQYF

CDR3 length: 14
V gene: TRBV10-3
J gene: TRBJ1-1
D gene: -
clone size: few
CDR3 DNA: TGTGCCATCAGTGCTTTCCTCCCAGTCAATGGAGCTTTCTTT
CDR3 protein: CAISAFLPVNGAFF

CDR3 length: 19
V gene: TRBV28
J gene: TRBJ1-5
D gene: -
clone size: -
CDR3 DNA: TGTGCCAGCACCCTCGGGGTAAGTGAGGGAGCTTATAGCAATCAGCCCCAGCATTTT
CDR3 protein: CASTLGVSEGAYSNQPQHF

CDR3 length: 15
V gene: TRBV27
J gene: TRBJ2-1
D gene: -
clone size: -
CDR3 DNA: TGTGCCAGCAGCTGGGCGGGGTTAATGGGCAATGAGCAGTTCTTC
CDR3 protein: CASSWAGLMGNEQFF

CDR3 length: 11
V gene: TRBV2
J gene: TRBJ2-7
D gene: -
clone size: -
CDR3 DNA: TGTGCCAGCACAGCTTCCTACGAGCAGTACTTC
CDR3 protein: CASTASYEQYF

CDR3 length: 14
V gene: TRBV5-1
J gene: TRBJ2-3
D gene: TRBD2
clone size: -
CDR3 DNA: TGCGCCAGCAGCACGGGACTAGCAGCAGATACGCAGTATTTT
CDR3 protein: CASSTGLAADTQYF

CDR3 length: 15
V gene: TRBV7-9
J gene: TRBJ2-5
D gene: -
clone size: -
CDR3 DNA: TGTGCCAGCAGCTTAGGAGGGAGGAGGTTAGAGACCCAGTACTTC
CDR3 protein: CASSLGGRRLETQYF

CDR3 length: 13
V gene: TRBV10-1
J gene: TRBJ2-7
D gene: -
clone size: -
CDR3 DNA: TGCGCCAGCAGTGAGAAGGAGGCCTACGAGCAGTACTTC
CDR3 protein: CASSEKEAYEQYF

CDR3 length: 13
V gene: TRBV4-2
J gene: TRBJ2-3
D gene: -
clone size: -
CDR3 DNA: TGTGCCAGCAGCCAACCTAGCACAGATACGCAGTATTTT
CDR3 protein: CASSQPSTDTQYF

CDR3 length: 14
V gene: TRBV15
J gene: TRBJ1-5
D gene: -
clone size: -
CDR3 DNA: TGTGCCACCAGCACCAGGGTCACGGGTCAGCCCCAGCATTTT
CDR3 protein: CATSTRVTGQPQHF

CDR3 length: 12
V gene: TRBV6-5
J gene: TRBJ2-3
D gene: -
clone size: -
CDR3 DNA: TGTGCCACCAGGACTAGCACAGATACGCAGTATTTT
CDR3 protein: CATRTSTDTQYF

CDR3 length: 13
V gene: TRBV10-2
J gene: TRBJ2-7
D gene: TRBD1
clone size: -
CDR3 DNA: TGCGCCACGTGGGACAGCCGCGCCTACGAGCAGTACTTC
CDR3 protein: CATWDSRAYEQYF

CDR3 length: 13
V gene: TRBV10-1
J gene: TRBJ1-1
D gene: -
clone size: -
CDR3 DNA: TGCGCCAGCAGTCACTCCCAGGGGACTGAAGCTTTCTTT
CDR3 protein: CASSHSQGTEAFF